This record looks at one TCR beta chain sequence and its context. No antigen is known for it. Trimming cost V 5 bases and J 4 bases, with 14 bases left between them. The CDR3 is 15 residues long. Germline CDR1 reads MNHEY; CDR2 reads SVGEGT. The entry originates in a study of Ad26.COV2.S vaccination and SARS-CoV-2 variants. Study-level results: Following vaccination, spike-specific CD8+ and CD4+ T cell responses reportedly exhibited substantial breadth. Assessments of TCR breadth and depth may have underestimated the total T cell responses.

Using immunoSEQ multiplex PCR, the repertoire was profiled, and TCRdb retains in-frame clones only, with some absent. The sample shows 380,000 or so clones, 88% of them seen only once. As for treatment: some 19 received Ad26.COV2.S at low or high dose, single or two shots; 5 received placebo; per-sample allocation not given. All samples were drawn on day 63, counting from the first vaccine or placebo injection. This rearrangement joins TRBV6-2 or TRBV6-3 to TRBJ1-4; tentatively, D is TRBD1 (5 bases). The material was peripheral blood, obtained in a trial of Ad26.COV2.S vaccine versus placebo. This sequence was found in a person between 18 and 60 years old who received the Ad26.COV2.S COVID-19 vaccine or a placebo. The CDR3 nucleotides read TGTGCCAGCAGTAATACAGGACTTTTTAATGAAAAACTGTTTTTT. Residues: CASSNTGLFNEKLFF.